This T cell receptor beta chain is drawn from a study of human T cells and chemical hapten exposure. Study background: DPC (0.01%) was patch tested on the upper back and read at 6 days. Patients, a majority of them female, were diagnosed with alopecia areata, totalis or universalis.

Findings of the study overall: Expanded TCR sets contained significantly more large CDR3 similarity clusters than controls.

MiXCR, applied by TCRdb to the RACE reads, yields one record per CDR3 protein. The sample has approximately 370,000 distinct CDR3 sequences; around 5.5% are singletons. Time point defined: pre-sensitization, week 0. Treatment defined: therapeutic diphenylcyclopropenone sensitization with weekly scalp DPC. Unfractionated whole blood was the source from which total RNA was extracted. The V end was cut by 6 bases, the J end by 0 bases, with 11 bases between. The CDR3 totals 14 residues. This clonotype came up a few times. Its antigen remains unidentified. The sequence was collected from a woman younger than 35 with alopecia areata. Some clones in this sample may be carry-over from other donors' samples. The chain recombines TRBV12-3 or TRBV12-4 with TRBJ1-1, with D perhaps TRBD1 (5 bases). The sequenced sample was whole blood, obtained in connection with sensitization to the hapten diphenylcyclopropenone (DPC). The CDR3 region has the DNA TGTGCCAGCAGCAAACAGGAAATGAACACTGAAGCTTTCTTT. Its protein is CASSKQEMNTEAFF.